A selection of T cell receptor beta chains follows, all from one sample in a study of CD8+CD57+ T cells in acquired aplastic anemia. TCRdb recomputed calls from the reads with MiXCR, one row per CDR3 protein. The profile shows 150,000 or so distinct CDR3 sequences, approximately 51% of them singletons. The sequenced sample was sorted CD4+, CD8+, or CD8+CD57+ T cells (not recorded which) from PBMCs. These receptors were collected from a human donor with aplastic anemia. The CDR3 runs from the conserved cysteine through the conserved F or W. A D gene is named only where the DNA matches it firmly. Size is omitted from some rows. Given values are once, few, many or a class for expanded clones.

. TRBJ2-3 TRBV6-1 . TGTGCCGGCAGTGGGGGACTTACTTTCACAGATACGCAGTATTTT CAGSGGLTFTDTQYF
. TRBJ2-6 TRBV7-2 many TGTGCCAGCAGCTTAAGGGATGCCTCTGGGGCCAACGTCCTGACTTTC CASSLRDASGANVLTF
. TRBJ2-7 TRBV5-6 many TGTGCCAGCAGCTTGGCCAGCTACGAGCAGTACTTC CASSLASYEQYF
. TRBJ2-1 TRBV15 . TGTGCCACCAGCAGAGGCAGTCTCGCTACAATGAGGAAGTTCTTC CATSRGSLATMRKFF
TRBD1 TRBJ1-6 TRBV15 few TGTGCCACCAGCAGGCCGGACAGGGCCAATTCACCCCTCCACTTT CATSRPDRANSPLHF
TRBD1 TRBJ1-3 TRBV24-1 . TGTGCCACCAGTGATGGAGGGACAGGGAATGGAAACACCATATATTTT CATSDGGTGNGNTIYF
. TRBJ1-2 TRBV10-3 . TGTGCCATCAGTGAGTCGCGGGGAGGGTTATATGGCTACACCTTC CAISESRGGLYGYTF
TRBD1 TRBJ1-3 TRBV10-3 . TGTGCCAGCAGTGGGGGGACAGGGACTGGAAACACCATATATTTT CASSGGTGTGNTIYF
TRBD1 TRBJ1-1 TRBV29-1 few TGCAGCGCTGAACGACAGGGAATGAACACTGAAGCTTTCTTT CSAERQGMNTEAFF
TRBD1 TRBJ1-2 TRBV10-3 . TGTGCCATCAGTGGCTCGAACAGGGGGCATGGCTACACCTTC CAISGSNRGHGYTF
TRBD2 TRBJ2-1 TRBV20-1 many TGCAGTGCTAGAGATGGTCTCGCTAGCGGGAGGGCCGTGCAGTTCTTC CSARDGLASGRAVQFF
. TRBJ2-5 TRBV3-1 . TGTGCCAGCAGCCAAAAGGGAAGACAAGAGACCCAGTACTTC CASSQKGRQETQYF
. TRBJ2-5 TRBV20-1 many TGCAGTGCTAGGGACTACCAAGAGACCCAGTACTTC CSARDYQETQYF
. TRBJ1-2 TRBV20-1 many TGCAGTGCGAGGGACACCAACTATGGCTACACCTTC CSARDTNYGYTF
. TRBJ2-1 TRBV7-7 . TGTGCCAGCAGCTCTGAAGGGGGCAATGAGCAGTTCTTC CASSSEGGNEQFF
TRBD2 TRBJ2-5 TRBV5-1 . TGCGCCAGCAGAATAGCGGGGGAGACCCAGTACTTC CASRIAGETQYF
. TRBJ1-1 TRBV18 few TGTGCCAGCTCACCTTGGGCAGAGAACACTGAAGCTTTCTTT CASSPWAENTEAFF
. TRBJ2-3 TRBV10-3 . TGTGCCAGCAGTCGAAACACAGATACGCAGTATTTT CASSRNTDTQYF
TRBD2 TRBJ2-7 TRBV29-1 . TGCAGCGTTGAAGGGGGGGGACCGAACTCCTACGAGCAGTACTTC CSVEGGGPNSYEQYF
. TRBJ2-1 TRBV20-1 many TGCAGTGCGTCGGGGGGCCTGGGCAATGAGCAGTTCTTC CSASGGLGNEQFF
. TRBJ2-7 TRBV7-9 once TGTGCCAGCACCATGGAGGGGCAAGTCGGGCAGTACTTC CASTMEGQVGQYF
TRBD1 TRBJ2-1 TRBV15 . TGTGCCACCAGCAGGCCGGGACAGGGGCCCTACAATGAGCAGTTCTTC CATSRPGQGPYNEQFF
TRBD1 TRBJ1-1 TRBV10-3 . TGTGCCATCAGTGAGGGACAGGCCAAGGGAACTGAAGCTTTCTTT CAISEGQAKGTEAFF
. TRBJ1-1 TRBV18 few TGTGCCAGCTCACCACCGGGCCAGGGTGGAACTTTCTTT CASSPPGQGGTFF
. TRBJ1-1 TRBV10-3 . TGTGCCATCGCCCCGGGGAACACTGAAGCTTTCTTT CAIAPGNTEAFF
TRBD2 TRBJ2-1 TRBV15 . TGTGCCACCAGCAGCGTTTCTAGCGGGGGGGCCTCTTTCTTC CATSSVSSGGASFF
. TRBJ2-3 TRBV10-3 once TGTGCCATCAGTGAGGGGGGCACAGACACGCGGTATTTT CAISEGGTDTRYF
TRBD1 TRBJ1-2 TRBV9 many TGTGCCAGCAGCGTTGGGACAGGGGGGAACTATGGCTACACCTTC CASSVGTGGNYGYTF
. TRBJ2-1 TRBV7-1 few TGTGCCAGCAGCCCAGACGGGGGAGGATTAGACTCCTACAATGAGCAGTTCTTC CASSPDGGGLDSYNEQFF
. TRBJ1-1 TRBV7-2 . TGTGCCAGCAGCTTACGACAGGCTAGGGGCACTGAAGCTTTCTTT CASSLRQARGTEAFF
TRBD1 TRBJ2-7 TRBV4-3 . TGCGCCAGCAGCCACCAAATGTCGGGACAGGGCGAGTCCGAGCAGTACTTC CASSHQMSGQGESEQYF
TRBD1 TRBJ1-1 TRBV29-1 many TGCAGCGCGGGGACTGTGACAGGGGAAGCTTTCTTT CSAGTVTGEAFF
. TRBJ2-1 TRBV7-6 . TGTGCCAGCAGGGAGGGGGTTAGCTCCTACAATGAGCAGTTCTTC CASREGVSSYNEQFF
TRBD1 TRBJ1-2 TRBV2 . TGTGCCATCCAAAAAGCCAGGGGGCGATCTAACTATGGCTACACCTTC CAIQKARGRSNYGYTF
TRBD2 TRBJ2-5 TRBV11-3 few TGTGCCAGCAGCAAGGGACCAGCGGGAGGAGTAGAGACCCAGTATTTC CASSKGPAGGVETQYF
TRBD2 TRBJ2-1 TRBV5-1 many TGCGCCAGCACCTTCGGGGGGAACTCCTACAATGAGCAGTTCTTC CASTFGGNSYNEQFF
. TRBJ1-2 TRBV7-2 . TGTGCCAGCAGCTTAGGGGGACGGTCTAACTATGGCTACACCTTC CASSLGGRSNYGYTF
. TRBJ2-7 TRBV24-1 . TGTGCCACCAGTTCATCCGGGGTCTCCTACGAGCAGTACTTC CATSSSGVSYEQYF
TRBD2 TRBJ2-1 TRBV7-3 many TGTGCCAGCAGCTTAACTGGCGGGGGGGCGTATGAGCAGTTCTTC CASSLTGGGAYEQFF
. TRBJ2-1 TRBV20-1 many TGCAGTGCTCGAACAGGGAGGACCGACAATGAGCAGTTCTTC CSARTGRTDNEQFF
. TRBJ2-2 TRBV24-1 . TGTGCCACCAGCCAGGGGAAAGGAAACACCGGGGAGCTGTTTTTT CATSQGKGNTGELFF
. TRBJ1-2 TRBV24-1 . TGTGCCACCAGTGATTTAAGGGCTGGCTACACCTTC CATSDLRAGYTF